Listed below are T cell receptor beta chains from one sample, sequenced in a study of shared clonotypes between healthy human individuals. The repertoire was sequenced with immunoSEQ multiplex PCR; TCRdb's copy has only in-frame clones and lacks some. This sample has 2 million to 2.5 million clones; more than 90% occur once, and the top ten carry around 0.13%. What was sequenced was naive CD4+ T cells sorted from blood. These receptors were taken from a man between 18 and 35 years old in good health. Each CDR3 is given with its conserved first and last residue. A D gene is named only where the DNA matches it firmly. Clone size is not always given. Where it is, it says once, few, many or a class for expanded clones.

D gene: -; V gene: TRBV18; clone size: -; J gene: TRBJ1-1; CDR3 DNA: TGTGCCAGCTCATCGGGGTTGAACACTGAAGCTTTCTTT; CDR3 protein: CASSSGLNTEAFF
D gene: -; V gene: TRBV19; clone size: few; J gene: TRBJ1-5; CDR3 DNA: TGTGCCAGTAGCCCATTCGGAAGGGATCCTCAGCCCCAGCATTTT; CDR3 protein: CASSPFGRDPQPQHF
D gene: -; V gene: TRBV5-1; clone size: -; J gene: TRBJ2-3; CDR3 DNA: TGCGCCAGCAGCTTGGCCGGGGGTTTCCCTAGCACAGATACGCAGTATTTT; CDR3 protein: CASSLAGGFPSTDTQYF
D gene: TRBD1; V gene: TRBV27; clone size: -; J gene: TRBJ2-7; CDR3 DNA: TGTGCCAGCAGTCCGGGACAGTCCTACGAGCAGTACTTC; CDR3 protein: CASSPGQSYEQYF
D gene: -; V gene: TRBV10-3; clone size: -; J gene: TRBJ2-7; CDR3 DNA: TGTGCCATCAGTGAGTCCCCGGACGGCTCCTACGAGCAGTACTTC; CDR3 protein: CAISESPDGSYEQYF
D gene: -; V gene: TRBV4-1; clone size: -; J gene: TRBJ1-4; CDR3 DNA: TGCGCCAGCAGCCAAGGAACAGGGTATTATGAAAAACTGTTTTTT; CDR3 protein: CASSQGTGYYEKLFF
D gene: TRBD1; V gene: TRBV7-8; clone size: -; J gene: TRBJ2-6; CDR3 DNA: TGTGCCAGCAGCCGAGTGAGGAGACAGGGGACTTCTGGGGCCAACGTCCTGACTTTC; CDR3 protein: CASSRVRRQGTSGANVLTF
D gene: -; V gene: TRBV6-5; clone size: -; J gene: TRBJ2-5; CDR3 DNA: TGTGCCAGCAGGGGGCCCAGACAAGAGACCCAGTACTTC; CDR3 protein: CASRGPRQETQYF
D gene: -; V gene: TRBV6-1; clone size: -; J gene: TRBJ2-3; CDR3 DNA: TGTGCCAGCAGTGGAGGCCCGGGGCTAGCAAGCACAGATACGCAGTATTTT; CDR3 protein: CASSGGPGLASTDTQYF
D gene: -; V gene: TRBV27; clone size: once; J gene: TRBJ1-1; CDR3 DNA: TGTGCCAGCAGTTATGGCAGCTTTAACACTGAAGCTTTCTTT; CDR3 protein: CASSYGSFNTEAFF
D gene: TRBD2; V gene: TRBV10-2; clone size: -; J gene: TRBJ2-7; CDR3 DNA: TGCGCCAGCAGTGAGTCACTAGCGGGACACTGGGAGCAGTACTTC; CDR3 protein: CASSESLAGHWEQYF
D gene: -; V gene: TRBV7-2; clone size: -; J gene: TRBJ1-1; CDR3 DNA: TGTGCCAGCAGCTTAGCCCTGGGGGTAGGGCAGGTGAAGAACACTGAAGCTTTCTTT; CDR3 protein: CASSLALGVGQVKNTEAFF
D gene: -; V gene: TRBV21-1; clone size: -; J gene: TRBJ1-3; CDR3 DNA: TGTGCCAGCAGCAAGTTGGCCGAACCAGGGGACACCATATATTTT; CDR3 protein: CASSKLAEPGDTIYF
D gene: TRBD1; V gene: TRBV7-9; clone size: -; J gene: TRBJ1-2; CDR3 DNA: TGTGCCAGCATCCAAGGGGGCCCTAACTATGGCTACACCTTC; CDR3 protein: CASIQGGPNYGYTF
D gene: -; V gene: TRBV11-2; clone size: once; J gene: TRBJ2-6; CDR3 DNA: TGTGCCAGCAGCTTAGATGGCTCTGGGGCCAACGTCCTGACTTTC; CDR3 protein: CASSLDGSGANVLTF
D gene: -; V gene: TRBV9; clone size: -; J gene: TRBJ2-2; CDR3 DNA: TGTGCCAGCAGCGTAATTCCGAACACCGGGGAGCTGTTTTTT; CDR3 protein: CASSVIPNTGELFF
D gene: -; V gene: TRBV20-1; clone size: -; J gene: TRBJ1-1; CDR3 DNA: TGCAGTGCCGAGCGACCACCTGAAGCTTTCTTT; CDR3 protein: CSAERPPEAFF
D gene: TRBD1; V gene: TRBV7-8; clone size: -; J gene: TRBJ1-4; CDR3 DNA: TGTGCCAGCAGCTTAAACAGGGGGAAAGGGGAAAAACTGTTTTTT; CDR3 protein: CASSLNRGKGEKLFF
D gene: TRBD1; V gene: TRBV12-5; clone size: -; J gene: TRBJ1-6; CDR3 DNA: TGTGCTAGTGGTTTCCGTTTGGGGACAGAGAATTCACCCCTCCACTTT; CDR3 protein: CASGFRLGTENSPLHF
D gene: TRBD1; V gene: TRBV5-1; clone size: -; J gene: TRBJ2-1; CDR3 DNA: TGCGCCAGCAGCTTCACAGGGGGGAATGAGCAGTTCTTC; CDR3 protein: CASSFTGGNEQFF
D gene: TRBD2; V gene: TRBV5-4; clone size: -; J gene: TRBJ2-4; CDR3 DNA: TGTGCCAGCAGCTTGGATCTGGCACTAGCGGGGGGGCAAGGCAAAAACATTCAGTACTTC; CDR3 protein: CASSLDLALAGGQGKNIQYF
D gene: TRBD1; V gene: TRBV25-1; clone size: -; J gene: TRBJ1-5; CDR3 DNA: TGTGCCAGCAGTGAGGGGGACAGGGGGCCTAACCAGCCCCAGCATTTT; CDR3 protein: CASSEGDRGPNQPQHF
D gene: TRBD2; V gene: TRBV30; clone size: -; J gene: TRBJ2-7; CDR3 DNA: TGTGCCTGGAGCTTTGGGACTAGCGGGTCCTACGAGCAGTACTTC; CDR3 protein: CAWSFGTSGSYEQYF
D gene: -; V gene: TRBV28; clone size: once; J gene: TRBJ1-2; CDR3 DNA: TGTGCCAGCAGTTCCGAGACAGTAGCTAACTATGGCTACACCTTC; CDR3 protein: CASSSETVANYGYTF
D gene: -; V gene: TRBV6-1; clone size: -; J gene: TRBJ1-4; CDR3 DNA: TGTGCCAGCAGTGGAGGGGTGGATAATGAAAAACTGTTTTTT; CDR3 protein: CASSGGVDNEKLFF
D gene: -; V gene: TRBV7-9; clone size: -; J gene: TRBJ2-7; CDR3 DNA: TGTGCCAGCAGCTTTGGGATCGAGCAGTACTTC; CDR3 protein: CASSFGIEQYF
D gene: -; V gene: TRBV14; clone size: -; J gene: TRBJ1-5; CDR3 DNA: TGTGCCAGCAGCCAAGGTCTCAATCAGCCCCAGCATTTT; CDR3 protein: CASSQGLNQPQHF
D gene: -; V gene: TRBV7-9; clone size: -; J gene: TRBJ1-1; CDR3 DNA: TGTGCCAGCAGCTCGACGGTGAAGGCTTTCTTT; CDR3 protein: CASSSTVKAFF
D gene: -; V gene: TRBV6-1; clone size: -; J gene: TRBJ2-2; CDR3 DNA: TGTGCCAGCCGGACAGTGAACACCGGGGAGCTGTTTTTT; CDR3 protein: CASRTVNTGELFF
D gene: TRBD1; V gene: TRBV5-1; clone size: once; J gene: TRBJ2-3; CDR3 DNA: TGCGCCAGCGCCCATCCGGACAGGGCAGGGGAAACGCAGTATTTT; CDR3 protein: CASAHPDRAGETQYF
D gene: -; V gene: TRBV30; clone size: -; J gene: TRBJ2-7; CDR3 DNA: TGTGCCTGGAGTGTACTCTCAGGGTTCAGCTCCTACGAGCAGTACTTC; CDR3 protein: CAWSVLSGFSSYEQYF
D gene: -; V gene: TRBV19; clone size: -; J gene: TRBJ1-1; CDR3 DNA: TGTGCCGTGCGGGACTCCTTTTTATCGAACACTGAAGCTTTCTTT; CDR3 protein: CAVRDSFLSNTEAFF
D gene: TRBD1; V gene: TRBV28; clone size: -; J gene: TRBJ1-4; CDR3 DNA: TGTGCCAGCAGTCTACAGGGGGCGCGGCGTGAAAAACTGTTTTTT; CDR3 protein: CASSLQGARREKLFF
D gene: TRBD1; V gene: TRBV25-1; clone size: -; J gene: TRBJ2-6; CDR3 DNA: TGTGCCAGCAGTAGACAGGGCCGCTCTGGGGCCAACGTCCTGACTTTC; CDR3 protein: CASSRQGRSGANVLTF
D gene: -; V gene: TRBV4-1; clone size: -; J gene: TRBJ1-6; CDR3 DNA: TGCGCCAGCGGACTTCCGGGACGCCATTCACCCCTCCACTTT; CDR3 protein: CASGLPGRHSPLHF
D gene: -; V gene: TRBV5-5; clone size: -; J gene: TRBJ1-1; CDR3 DNA: TGTGCCAGCAGCTCTACATATGTGAACACTGAAGCTTTCTTT; CDR3 protein: CASSSTYVNTEAFF
D gene: TRBD1; V gene: TRBV6-5; clone size: -; J gene: TRBJ2-7; CDR3 DNA: TGTGCCAGCATTAGCACAGGGGGCGAGCAGTACTTC; CDR3 protein: CASISTGGEQYF
D gene: TRBD1; V gene: TRBV6-1; clone size: once; J gene: TRBJ2-7; CDR3 DNA: TGTGCCAGCAGGGCAGGGGGCCGATACGAGCAGTACTTC; CDR3 protein: CASRAGGRYEQYF
D gene: -; V gene: TRBV5-4; clone size: -; J gene: TRBJ2-3; CDR3 DNA: TGTGCCAGCAAACGAGCAGGAACAGATACGCAGTATTTT; CDR3 protein: CASKRAGTDTQYF
D gene: -; V gene: TRBV27; clone size: -; J gene: TRBJ2-7; CDR3 DNA: TGTGCCAGCAGTTGGGACCCAACTTCTAGATGGGCCGAGCAGTACTTC; CDR3 protein: CASSWDPTSRWAEQYF
D gene: TRBD1; V gene: TRBV10-3; clone size: -; J gene: TRBJ2-7; CDR3 DNA: TGTGCCATCAGGTCGACAGGGGCCTCTGGCGAGCAGTACTTC; CDR3 protein: CAIRSTGASGEQYF
D gene: -; V gene: TRBV7-2; clone size: -; J gene: TRBJ1-4; CDR3 DNA: TGTGCCAGCAGCTGGACAGCAACTAATGAAAAACTGTTTTTT; CDR3 protein: CASSWTATNEKLFF
D gene: -; V gene: TRBV28; clone size: -; J gene: TRBJ1-3; CDR3 DNA: TGTGCCAGCAGTTTAGGGCGCTCTGGAAACACCATATATTTT; CDR3 protein: CASSLGRSGNTIYF
D gene: TRBD1; V gene: TRBV2; clone size: -; J gene: TRBJ1-4; CDR3 DNA: TGTGCCAGCACCTCAGGGGGTGAAAAACTGTTTTTT; CDR3 protein: CASTSGGEKLFF
D gene: -; V gene: TRBV7-2; clone size: once; J gene: TRBJ2-1; CDR3 DNA: TGTGCCAGCAGCCAAAGATGGGTCTTAGAGCAGTTCTTC; CDR3 protein: CASSQRWVLEQFF
D gene: -; V gene: TRBV10-2; clone size: -; J gene: TRBJ2-3; CDR3 DNA: TGCGCCAGCAGTGAGAGGAGAGAGACAGATACGCAGTATTTT; CDR3 protein: CASSERRETDTQYF
D gene: -; V gene: TRBV4-3; clone size: once; J gene: TRBJ1-6; CDR3 DNA: TGCGCCAGCAGCCAGGACGTTCTCAGCTCCTATAATTCACCCCTCCACTTT; CDR3 protein: CASSQDVLSSYNSPLHF
D gene: TRBD1; V gene: TRBV18; clone size: -; J gene: TRBJ1-2; CDR3 DNA: TGTGCCAGCTCACCCGGGACAGTCCTTGATAACTATGGCTACACCTTC; CDR3 protein: CASSPGTVLDNYGYTF
D gene: -; V gene: TRBV7-9; clone size: once; J gene: TRBJ2-7; CDR3 DNA: TGTGCCAGCAGCCCGGACGGCAGAAGAGGGGAGTACTTC; CDR3 protein: CASSPDGRRGEYF
D gene: TRBD2; V gene: TRBV7-2; clone size: -; J gene: TRBJ2-1; CDR3 DNA: TGTGCCAGCAGCTTACCGCTAGCGGGAGGTCTTATTAATGAGCAGTTCTTC; CDR3 protein: CASSLPLAGGLINEQFF
D gene: -; V gene: TRBV7-9; clone size: -; J gene: TRBJ1-1; CDR3 DNA: TGTGCCAGCAGCTTAGGTGTGGGGAACACTGAAGCTTTCTTT; CDR3 protein: CASSLGVGNTEAFF
D gene: -; V gene: TRBV2; clone size: -; J gene: TRBJ2-2; CDR3 DNA: TGTGCCAGCACCTCCAATAACCACAAGAACACCGGGGAGCTGTTTTTT; CDR3 protein: CASTSNNHKNTGELFF
D gene: -; V gene: TRBV5-4; clone size: -; J gene: TRBJ2-6; CDR3 DNA: TGTGCCAGCGGAAGCTCGTCCAGACAAAGTCGGGCCAACGTCCTGACTTTC; CDR3 protein: CASGSSSRQSRANVLTF
D gene: TRBD1; V gene: TRBV27; clone size: -; J gene: TRBJ1-5; CDR3 DNA: TGTGCCAGCAGTCTCACAGGGGCGTCTATTCCCCAGCATTTT; CDR3 protein: CASSLTGASIPQHF
D gene: TRBD2; V gene: TRBV5-4; clone size: -; J gene: TRBJ2-3; CDR3 DNA: TGTGCCAGCAGCTTGGATGTAGCGGGACCTAGCACAGATACGCAGTATTTT; CDR3 protein: CASSLDVAGPSTDTQYF
D gene: -; V gene: TRBV15; clone size: -; J gene: TRBJ1-5; CDR3 DNA: TGTGCCACCAGCAGTTATGGCGATCAGCCCCAGCATTTT; CDR3 protein: CATSSYGDQPQHF
D gene: TRBD1; V gene: TRBV18; clone size: -; J gene: TRBJ1-2; CDR3 DNA: TGTGCCAGCTCGCCACAGGGGGCCGGCTACACCTTC; CDR3 protein: CASSPQGAGYTF
D gene: -; V gene: TRBV7-8; clone size: -; J gene: TRBJ1-6; CDR3 DNA: TGTGCCAGCAGTCGACCCCCGAGCTCCTATAATTCACCCCTCCACTTT; CDR3 protein: CASSRPPSSYNSPLHF
D gene: TRBD1; V gene: TRBV7-2; clone size: -; J gene: TRBJ1-3; CDR3 DNA: TGTGCCAGCAGCTTAGGACAGGGGGGAAGAAACACCATATATTTT; CDR3 protein: CASSLGQGGRNTIYF
D gene: TRBD2; V gene: TRBV7-3; clone size: -; J gene: TRBJ2-3; CDR3 DNA: TGTGCCAGCAGCTTAATGGGACTAGCGGTGGGAGATACGCAGTATTTT; CDR3 protein: CASSLMGLAVGDTQYF